These 21 T cell receptor beta chains originate from one sample sequenced in a study of regulatory T cells in long-lasting Graves disease. Investigators prepared the TCR beta libraries by applying iRepertoire HTBI primers and Arm-PCR of CDR3 regions. In TCRdb, the multiplex PCR reads were re-called with MiXCR into one record per CDR3 protein. The data show under 500,000 distinct CDR3 sequences, about 17% seen once. Time point given: newly diagnosed GD, antithyroid drugs for less than 3 months. Isolated PBMC RNA provided the starting material for the TCR library. These data were likewise used in another study, on T cells in Graves' hyperthyroidism and ophthalmopathy.

Sequenced here: peripheral blood mononuclear cells (PBMCs), sampled at new diagnosis, from a patient treated with antithyroid drugs. The receptors shown here come from a woman in her twenties or thirties with Graves disease.

This clonotype was observed a handful of times. The chain links TRBV6-1 to TRBJ2-3; the D is unclear. Germline V gene lookup returns CDR1 MNHNS and CDR2 SASEGT. The V gene lost 7 bases and the J gene lost 0 bases, with 14 bases spanning the gap. CDR3 length: 15 residues. CDR3 sequence reads: CASTQVITSTDTQYF. CDR3 DNA sequence: TGTGCCAGCACCCAGGTCATTACTAGCACAGATACGCAGTATTTT.

This clonotype was seen repeatedly, ten times or more. The rearrangement joins TRBV7-9 to TRBJ2-1; D perhaps matches TRBD2 (6 bases). The CDR3 contains 13 residues. Germline V gene sequence: CDR1 SEHNR, CDR2 FQNEAQ (reference sequence). The ends were cut back, 8 bases at V and 8 bases at J, with 16 bases in the middle. The CDR3 DNA sequence: TGTGCCAGCGCGGCGGCGGGGAGGTATGAGCAGTTCTTC. This encodes CASAAAGRYEQFF.

This clonotype turned up a few times. The chain employs TRBV24-1 and TRBJ2-1, with TRBD2 matching over 7 bases. V was pared by 1 base and J by 0 bases, with 2 bases of the junction left unmatched. CDR1 is KGHDR, CDR2 SFDVKD, per germline. CDR3 length: 16 residues. CDR3 residues: CATSDLGGSSYNEQFF. The CDR3 DNA reads as TGTGCCACCAGTGATTTAGGCGGGAGCTCCTACAATGAGCAGTTCTTC.

This clonotype has ten or more counts. V is TRBV20-1 and J is TRBJ1-1; TRBD1 is a possible D gene (6 bases). V lost 0 bases to trimming and J lost 4 bases, with 15 bases between them. Germline CDR1 DFQATT, CDR2 SNEGSKA (reference sequence). This CDR3 has 15 residues. The CDR3 bases are TGCAGTGCTAGAGATCAGGGGAGGGTGGGCACTGAAGCTTTCTTT. It encodes CSARDQGRVGTEAFF.

With regard to this clonotype: A read error may be the cause here, since a much bigger clone is one base away. This chain connects TRBV18 to TRBJ2-7; no clear D. The CDR3 is made up of 16 amino acids. Germline CDR1 reads KGHSH; CDR2 reads LQKENI. The CDR3 nucleotides read TGTGCCAGCTCACCAAATGGGATGCACGTCTCCTACGAGCTGTACTTC. It encodes CASSPNGMHVSYELYF. Complete variable domain (other parts from reference TRBV18 and TRBJ2-7): NAGVMQNPRHLVRRRGQEARLRCSPMKGHSHVYWYRQLPEEGLKFMVYLQKENIIDESGMPKERFSAEFPKEGPSILRIQQVVRGDSAAYFCASSPNGMHVSYELYFGPGTRLTVT.

This clonotype was recorded many times. The V call is TRBV7-9, the J call TRBJ2-7; maybe TRBD2 (5 bases). CDR3 length equals 15 residues. V was trimmed by 1 base and J by 0 bases, leaving 10 bases between them. The germline V gene has CDR1 SEHNR and CDR2 FQNEAQ (reference sequence). The CDR3 region is CASSLEASPSYEQYF. CDR3 sequence (DNA): TGTGCCAGCAGCTTAGAGGCTAGCCCCTCCTACGAGCAGTACTTC.

There are many counts of this clonotype. The V and J genes are TRBV7-6 and TRBJ1-1; D might be TRBD1 (5 bases). The CDR3 covers 12 residues. V was pared by 5 bases and J by 6 bases, with 10 bases between. Germline assignment: CDR1 SGHVS and CDR2 FNYEAQ. The CDR3 spells CASSMRGAEAFF. The CDR3 region has the DNA TGTGCCAGCAGCATGCGGGGGGCTGAAGCTTTCTTT.

This clonotype was counted at least ten times. The chain carries TRBV11-2 and TRBJ2-7; 9 bases match TRBD2. This CDR3 is 16 amino acids long. Germline V gene lookup returns CDR1 SGHAT and CDR2 FQNNGV. Unmatched junction bases numbered 10, after V lost 7 bases and J lost 0 bases. The CDR3 DNA reads as TGTGCCAGCAACCTCTTTAGCGGGAGCTTCTCCTACGAGCAGTACTTC. Encoded protein: CASNLFSGSFSYEQYF. Looking up the rest from reference TRBV11-2 and TRBJ2-7 gives the full variable domain: EAGVAQSPRYKIIEKRQSVAFWCNPISGHATLYWYQQILGQGPKLLIQFQNNGVVDDSQLPKDRFSAERLKGVDSTLKIQPAKLEDSAVYLCASNLFSGSFSYEQYFGPGTRLTVT.

This clonotype appeared once. The chain has TRBV4-3 and TRBJ1-6, with D possibly matching TRBD1 (5 bases). Germline CDR1 reads LGHNA; CDR2 reads YSLEER. The V end lost 0 bases, the J end lost 3 bases, and 15 bases lay between the germline ends. This CDR3 has 18 amino acids. The CDR3 sequence: CASSQEYRVGDYNSPLHF. The CDR3 DNA sequence: TGCGCCAGCAGCCAAGAATATCGGGTAGGGGACTATAATTCACCCCTCCACTTT.

The V gene is TRBV6-1, the J gene TRBJ2-1, with D perhaps matching TRBD2 (7 bases). V was pared by 10 bases and J by 7 bases, with 14 bases between. The CDR3 totals 12 residues. Germline-derived CDR1 and CDR2 are MNHNS and SASEGT. CDR3 bases: TGTGCCACGAACAGGGAGGGGAATGAGCAGTTCTTC. Protein product: CATNREGNEQFF.

This clonotype occurred many times. V and J are TRBV12-3 or TRBV12-4 and TRBJ1-2; D is perhaps TRBD1 (5 bases). Trimming stripped 4 bases from V and 4 bases from J, with 13 bases between. CDR3 length: 14 amino acids. CDR3 DNA: TGTGCCAGCAGTTGGGAAGGGGCAAGCTATGGCTACACCTTC. This translates into CASSWEGASYGYTF.

This clonotype has a count of ten or more. V usage is TRBV5-1 and J usage is TRBJ1-1, with no clear D. The germline V and J ends were trimmed by 1 base and 7 bases, with 11 bases remaining between them. This CDR3 has 13 residues. Germline assignment: CDR1 SGHRS and CDR2 YFSETQ. CDR3 DNA sequence: TGCGCCAGCAGCTTGTGGCTTGGAGATGAAGCTTTCTTT. This gives the protein CASSLWLGDEAFF.

This clonotype was picked up a small number of times. The rearrangement uses TRBV7-9 and TRBJ2-2; 15 bases align to TRBD2. The junction had 10 bases not matched to a gene; V was cut back by 5 bases and J by 6 bases. Germline V lookup: CDR1 SEHNR, CDR2 FQNEAQ (reference sequence). This CDR3 is built from 18 residues. The DNA of the CDR3 is TGTGCCAGCAGCCCCTCGGGACTAGCGGGAGGAAAATCCGGGGAGCTGTTTTTT. The encoded protein is CASSPSGLAGGKSGELFF. The variable domain in full, completed from reference TRBV7-9 and TRBJ2-2, reads DTGVSQNPRHKITKRGQNVTFRCDPISEHNRLYWYRQTLGQGPEFLTYFQNEAQLEKSRLLSDRFSAERPKGSFSTLEIQRTEQGDSAMYLCASSPSGLAGGKSGELFFGEGSRLTVL.

Many counts were recorded for this clonotype. The chain recombines TRBV6-1 with TRBJ2-6, with 7 nucleotides matching TRBD1. V dropped 5 bases and J dropped 0; count of bases not matched to a gene: 7. The CDR3 extends over 17 amino acids. Looked up from germline, CDR1 is MNHNS and CDR2 is SASEGT. The CDR3 sequence is CASSLRTGRSGANVLTF. The DNA for the CDR3 is TGTGCCAGCAGTCTACGGACAGGCCGCTCTGGGGCCAACGTCCTGACTTTC.

This clonotype has ten or more counts. The V gene is TRBV7-8, the J gene TRBJ2-1; 7 nucleotides match TRBD2. Trimming at V came to 5 bases and at J to 6 bases, leaving 7 bases not matched to a gene. The germline gives CDR1 SGHVS, CDR2 FQNEAQ. CDR3 length: 14 residues. CDR3 amino acids: CASSLRDYLNEQFF. CDR3 bases: TGTGCCAGCAGCCTCCGGGACTATCTCAATGAGCAGTTCTTC.

The chain combines TRBV27 with TRBJ2-3; 8 bases are shared with TRBD1. The V gene's germline CDR1 is MNHEY and CDR2 SMNVEV (reference sequence). V was clipped by 4 bases and J by 4 bases; unmatched bases: 7. The CDR3 length is 15 residues. The DNA of the CDR3 is TGTGCCAGCAGTTCATCCAGGGGGCGCCCAGATACGCAGTATTTT. Translating gives CASSSSRGRPDTQYF.

This clonotype showed up just once. The gene calls are TRBV7-9 and TRBJ1-3; a weak D match, TRBD1 (5 bases). Germline lookup yields CDR1 SEHNR and CDR2 FQNEAQ (reference sequence). This CDR3 comprises 19 residues. Trimming stripped 3 bases from V and 0 bases from J, with 21 bases between. CDR3 residues: CASSFGGIALFGSGNTIYF. DNA for the CDR3: TGTGCCAGCAGCTTTGGGGGGATTGCTTTATTCGGCTCTGGAAACACCATATATTTT. The whole variable domain, filled in from reference TRBV7-9 and TRBJ1-3, reads DTGVSQNPRHKITKRGQNVTFRCDPISEHNRLYWYRQTLGQGPEFLTYFQNEAQLEKSRLLSDRFSAERPKGSFSTLEIQRTEQGDSAMYLCASSFGGIALFGSGNTIYFGEGSWLTVV.

This clonotype turned up a few times. The rearrangement uses TRBV27 and TRBJ1-4; maybe TRBD1 (6 bases). The CDR3 contains 17 residues. V shed 2 bases and J shed 0 bases, with 13 bases lying between them. The V gene's germline CDR1 is MNHEY and CDR2 SMNVEV (reference sequence). The CDR3 sequence is CASSLNRALATNEKLFF. CDR3 sequence (DNA): TGTGCCAGCAGTTTAAACAGGGCCCTGGCAACTAATGAAAAACTGTTTTTT.

This rearrangement joins TRBV6-5 to TRBJ1-6; D is unresolved. Per the germline V gene, CDR1 is MNHEY and CDR2 is SVGAGI. V gave up 2 bases and J gave up 9 bases, with 17 bases separating them. The CDR3 runs to 16 residues. The CDR3 reads CASSYQSVGWGSPLHF. The CDR3 bases are TGTGCCAGCAGTTACCAGTCGGTGGGGTGGGGTTCACCCCTCCACTTT.

As concerns this clonotype: Being one base from a much bigger clone, this may be a read error. The chain employs TRBV11-2 and TRBJ2-3, with TRBD2 matching 10 bases. In germline, CDR1 is SGHAT, CDR2 FQNNGV. CDR3 length: 16 amino acids. V was clipped by 8 bases and J by 3 bases; unmatched bases: 11. CDR3 coding DNA: TGTGCCAGCGGCCCGGGGACTAGCGTTCCGACAGATACGCAGTATTTT. Translating gives CASGPGTSVPTDTQYF.

This clonotype occurred a few times. The CDR3 nucleotides are TGTGCCAGCAGCTTAAGCGGGATGAGGGGGACAGATACGCAGTATTTT. Translated: CASSLSGMRGTDTQYF. The gene calls are TRBV13 and TRBJ2-3; maybe TRBD2 (7 bases). Looked up from germline, CDR1 is PRHDT and CDR2 is FYEKMQ (reference sequence). The CDR3 runs 16 residues. The ends were cut back, 2 bases at V and 3 bases at J, with 15 bases in the middle.